Here is one T cell receptor beta chain with its context. The CDR3 covers 12 residues. Germline V gives CDR1 LNHDA, CDR2 SQIVND (reference sequence). Trimming shortened V by 4 bases and J by 4 bases, and 8 bases separated the two germline ends. The table came from immunoSEQ multiplex PCR; TCRdb's copy has only in-frame clones and leaves some out. The sample includes some 34,000 clones, 65% to 80% of them seen just once. The sample belongs to a study of PD-1 blockade in classical Hodgkin lymphoma. Study details: Intravenous delivery of nivolumab at 3 mg/kg to patients occurred every 2 weeks.

Regarding time point: cycle 4 day 1 (C4D1), after less than seven weeks of nivolumab. With no exception, relapse followed autologous stem cell transplantation in all patients, and brentuximab vedotin exposure varied. The TCR sequence derives from a human donor with classical Hodgkin lymphoma. Sequenced material: peripheral blood mononuclear cells (PBMCs), taken before the fourth cycle of nivolumab. This chain links TRBV19 with TRBJ2-7, with D unresolved. CDR3 in amino acids: CASSTGRYEQYF. The CDR3 bases are TGTGCCAGTAGTACAGGACGGTACGAGCAGTACTTC.